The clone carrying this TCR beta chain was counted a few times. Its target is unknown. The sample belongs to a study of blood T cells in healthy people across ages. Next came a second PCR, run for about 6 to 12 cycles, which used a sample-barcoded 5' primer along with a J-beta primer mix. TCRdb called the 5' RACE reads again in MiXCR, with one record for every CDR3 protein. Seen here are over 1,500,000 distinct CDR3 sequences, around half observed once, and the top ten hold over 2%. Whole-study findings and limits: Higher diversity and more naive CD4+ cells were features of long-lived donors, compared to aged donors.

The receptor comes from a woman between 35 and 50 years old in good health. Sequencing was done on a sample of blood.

In nucleotides, the CDR3 is TGTGCCAGCAGCCCCGCAGTCGGGGAAAGGTACTACGAGCAGTACTTC. Its protein product is CASSPAVGERYYEQYF. This chain uses TRBV27 with TRBJ2-4; tentative D call: TRBD2 (5 bases). The J call may be mistaken, given a closer DNA end match to TRBJ2-7. Germline CDR1 reads MNHEY; CDR2 reads SMNVEV (reference sequence). This CDR3 region has 16 residues.